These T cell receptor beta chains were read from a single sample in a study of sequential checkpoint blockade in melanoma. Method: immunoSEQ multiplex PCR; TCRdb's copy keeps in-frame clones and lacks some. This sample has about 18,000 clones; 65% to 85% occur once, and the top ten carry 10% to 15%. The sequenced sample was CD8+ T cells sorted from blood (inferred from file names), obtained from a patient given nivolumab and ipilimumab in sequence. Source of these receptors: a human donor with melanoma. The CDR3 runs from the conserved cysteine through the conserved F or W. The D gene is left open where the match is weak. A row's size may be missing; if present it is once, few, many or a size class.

CDR3nt: TGCAGCACCCCGGACAGGCCGACCTTGACTAGCGGGAGAGGGAACGAGCAGTACTTC
CDR3aa: CSTPDRPTLTSGRGNEQYF
v_gene: TRBV29-1
abundance: NA
d_gene: TRBD2
len: 19
j_gene: TRBJ2-7

CDR3nt: TGCGCCAGCAGCCAAGATAGCGGCGGCCTGGGAGGCTACACCTTC
CDR3aa: CASSQDSGGLGGYTF
v_gene: TRBV4-3
abundance: NA
d_gene: NA
len: 15
j_gene: TRBJ1-2

CDR3nt: TGTGCCAGCAGCCAAGGGGGGGGCGCCTACGAGGAGCAGTACTTC
CDR3aa: CASSQGGGAYEEQYF
v_gene: TRBV4-1
abundance: NA
d_gene: NA
len: 15
j_gene: TRBJ2-7

CDR3nt: TGTGCCAGTAGTATGGGCACCGCAACTAATGAAAAACTGTTTTTT
CDR3aa: CASSMGTATNEKLFF
v_gene: TRBV19
abundance: NA
d_gene: NA
len: 15
j_gene: TRBJ1-4

CDR3nt: TGTGCCAGCAGTACCGCTGTTGAGACTAGCGGACAAGAGACCCAGTACTTC
CDR3aa: CASSTAVETSGQETQYF
v_gene: TRBV9
abundance: once
d_gene: TRBD2
len: 17
j_gene: TRBJ2-5

CDR3nt: TGCGCCAGCAGCCCGCATGACAGGGCAAACTATGGCTACACCTTC
CDR3aa: CASSPHDRANYGYTF
v_gene: TRBV4-3
abundance: NA
d_gene: TRBD1
len: 15
j_gene: TRBJ1-2

CDR3nt: TGTGCCAGTAGTCCCGGGACTAGCGGGCCTGCCGTGAACACCGGGGAGCTGTTTTTT
CDR3aa: CASSPGTSGPAVNTGELFF
v_gene: TRBV19
abundance: once
d_gene: TRBD2
len: 19
j_gene: TRBJ2-2

CDR3nt: TGTGCCAGCAGGACAGGGCCCGGGGATACGCAGTATTTT
CDR3aa: CASRTGPGDTQYF
v_gene: TRBV7-9
abundance: NA
d_gene: TRBD1
len: 13
j_gene: TRBJ2-3

CDR3nt: TGCGCCAGCATGGCTAGCGGGGGCCTTAGCACAGATACGCAGTATTTT
CDR3aa: CASMASGGLSTDTQYF
v_gene: TRBV10-2
abundance: few
d_gene: TRBD2
len: 16
j_gene: TRBJ2-3

CDR3nt: TGCGCCAGCAGCCAAGAGGGAAGGGGGCGTGACGAGCAGTACTTC
CDR3aa: CASSQEGRGRDEQYF
v_gene: TRBV4-1
abundance: NA
d_gene: TRBD1
len: 15
j_gene: TRBJ2-7

CDR3nt: TGTGCCAGCAGCTTAGGGACAGTTGATTCACCCCTCCACTTT
CDR3aa: CASSLGTVDSPLHF
v_gene: TRBV7-3
abundance: NA
d_gene: TRBD1
len: 14
j_gene: TRBJ1-6

CDR3nt: TGTGCCAGTAGTATATACGGTTTAATGAACACTGAAGCTTTCTTT
CDR3aa: CASSIYGLMNTEAFF
v_gene: TRBV19
abundance: NA
d_gene: NA
len: 15
j_gene: TRBJ1-1

CDR3nt: TGTGCCAGTAGTAAATTGGAGAGGGGACAGAGGAATCAGCCCCAGCATTTT
CDR3aa: CASSKLERGQRNQPQHF
v_gene: TRBV19
abundance: few
d_gene: TRBD1
len: 17
j_gene: TRBJ1-5

CDR3nt: TGTGCCAGCAGCCCCGGGATGGGGAGAGGGACCGGGGAGCTGTTTTTT
CDR3aa: CASSPGMGRGTGELFF
v_gene: TRBV9
abundance: NA
d_gene: NA
len: 16
j_gene: TRBJ2-2

CDR3nt: TGTGCCAGCAGCTTAAGCGCAGATACGCAGTATTTT
CDR3aa: CASSLSADTQYF
v_gene: TRBV7-9
abundance: NA
d_gene: NA
len: 12
j_gene: TRBJ2-3

CDR3nt: TGTGCCAGCAACTACGACAGGGGTGAGACCCAGTACTTC
CDR3aa: CASNYDRGETQYF
v_gene: TRBV28
abundance: NA
d_gene: TRBD1
len: 13
j_gene: TRBJ2-5

CDR3nt: TGTGCCAGCAGTGGGACAGGGACCACCTACGAGCAGTACTTC
CDR3aa: CASSGTGTTYEQYF
v_gene: TRBV6-5
abundance: NA
d_gene: TRBD1
len: 14
j_gene: TRBJ2-7

CDR3nt: TGTGCCAGCAGTCCGACAGCCCGGCCCCAAGAGACCCAGTACTTC
CDR3aa: CASSPTARPQETQYF
v_gene: TRBV6-5
abundance: NA
d_gene: NA
len: 15
j_gene: TRBJ2-5

CDR3nt: TGTGCCAGCAGCTATATAAGCGCCCAGATCTCCTACAATGAGCAGTTCTTC
CDR3aa: CASSYISAQISYNEQFF
v_gene: TRBV7-2
abundance: NA
d_gene: NA
len: 17
j_gene: TRBJ2-1

CDR3nt: TGTGCCAGCAGTGGTAGCGGGAGCTTTTACGAGCAGTACTTC
CDR3aa: CASSGSGSFYEQYF
v_gene: TRBV6-5
abundance: NA
d_gene: TRBD2
len: 14
j_gene: TRBJ2-7

CDR3nt: TGCGCCAGCAGCCAAGATTTAGCGGGAGTGGCGGATCAAGAGACCCAGTACTTC
CDR3aa: CASSQDLAGVADQETQYF
v_gene: TRBV4-3
abundance: once
d_gene: TRBD2
len: 18
j_gene: TRBJ2-5

CDR3nt: TGTGCCAGCAGTCGGCGGGAGGGTACAGATACGCAGTATTTT
CDR3aa: CASSRREGTDTQYF
v_gene: TRBV5-4
abundance: NA
d_gene: TRBD2
len: 14
j_gene: TRBJ2-3

CDR3nt: TGTGCCAGCAGTTATGGGACAGCCTGGCCCCAGCATTTT
CDR3aa: CASSYGTAWPQHF
v_gene: TRBV6-5
abundance: NA
d_gene: TRBD1
len: 13
j_gene: TRBJ1-5

CDR3nt: TGTGCCAGCAATTTAGCGGCAGAAACTTACGAGCAGTACTTC
CDR3aa: CASNLAAETYEQYF
v_gene: TRBV2
abundance: NA
d_gene: NA
len: 14
j_gene: TRBJ2-7

CDR3nt: TGTGCCAGCAGCCGGGACATCGGCTACGAGCAGTACTTC
CDR3aa: CASSRDIGYEQYF
v_gene: TRBV27
abundance: large
d_gene: NA
len: 13
j_gene: TRBJ2-7

CDR3nt: TGTGCCATCAGTCCCATGGACACCCGAACCTACGAGCAGTACTTC
CDR3aa: CAISPMDTRTYEQYF
v_gene: TRBV10-3
abundance: NA
d_gene: NA
len: 15
j_gene: TRBJ2-7

CDR3nt: TGTGCCAGCAGTTCCCCGACAGGCCTCTCCTACGAGCAGTACTTC
CDR3aa: CASSSPTGLSYEQYF
v_gene: TRBV27
abundance: NA
d_gene: NA
len: 15
j_gene: TRBJ2-7

CDR3nt: TGTGCCAGCAGCCACGGGACAGGGGAGGCTCAGCCCCAGCATTTT
CDR3aa: CASSHGTGEAQPQHF
v_gene: TRBV11-2
abundance: NA
d_gene: TRBD1
len: 15
j_gene: TRBJ1-5

CDR3nt: TGTGCCAGCAGCTCAACAGCGGGAGGGCCTAACGAGCAGTACTTC
CDR3aa: CASSSTAGGPNEQYF
v_gene: TRBV13
abundance: NA
d_gene: TRBD2
len: 15
j_gene: TRBJ2-7

CDR3nt: TGCGCCAGCAGTGAGCCCCGGGACAGGGCCTTCCTCCTGTATGGCTACACCTTC
CDR3aa: CASSEPRDRAFLLYGYTF
v_gene: TRBV10-2
abundance: NA
d_gene: TRBD1
len: 18
j_gene: TRBJ1-2

CDR3nt: TGCGCCAGCAGCCAAGATCCTAGCTCTCCTGGAAACACCATATATTTT
CDR3aa: CASSQDPSSPGNTIYF
v_gene: TRBV4-3
abundance: few
d_gene: NA
len: 16
j_gene: TRBJ1-3

CDR3nt: TGTGCCAGCAGTTCTGATATCAGGCCCCAGCATTTT
CDR3aa: CASSSDIRPQHF
v_gene: TRBV6-6
abundance: NA
d_gene: NA
len: 12
j_gene: TRBJ1-5

CDR3nt: TGTGCCTGGTCCCCGGGAGGAGAGAACGGCTACACCTTC
CDR3aa: CAWSPGGENGYTF
v_gene: TRBV30
abundance: NA
d_gene: NA
len: 13
j_gene: TRBJ1-2

CDR3nt: TGCGCCAGCAGCTTGGGACAACGCGATGGCTACACCTTC
CDR3aa: CASSLGQRDGYTF
v_gene: TRBV5-1
abundance: NA
d_gene: NA
len: 13
j_gene: TRBJ1-2

CDR3nt: TGTGCCAGCAGTTTATCGAGGGACAGGGTGGAGACCCAGTACTTC
CDR3aa: CASSLSRDRVETQYF
v_gene: TRBV27
abundance: NA
d_gene: TRBD1
len: 15
j_gene: TRBJ2-5

CDR3nt: TGTGCCAGCAGCCAAGCCAGGGTCGGGGGGGAGCAGTACTTC
CDR3aa: CASSQARVGGEQYF
v_gene: TRBV7-2
abundance: NA
d_gene: TRBD2
len: 14
j_gene: TRBJ2-7

CDR3nt: TGCGCCAGCAGTCCTCAGCGGGGGGGTGGGGAGACCCAGTACTTC
CDR3aa: CASSPQRGGGETQYF
v_gene: TRBV23-1
abundance: NA
d_gene: TRBD2
len: 15
j_gene: TRBJ2-5

CDR3nt: TGTGCCAGCAGCCCCCGACTAGCGGGAGGGAGCTACGAGCAGTACTTC
CDR3aa: CASSPRLAGGSYEQYF
v_gene: TRBV7-6
abundance: NA
d_gene: TRBD2
len: 16
j_gene: TRBJ2-7

CDR3nt: TGTGCCAGCAGTTACTCACCAGGTAGTTACACTGAAGCTTTCTTT
CDR3aa: CASSYSPGSYTEAFF
v_gene: TRBV6-5
abundance: medium-sized
d_gene: NA
len: 15
j_gene: TRBJ1-1

CDR3nt: TGTGCCAGTAGTGCACAGGTTTCTGGGGGGGATACGCAGTATTTT
CDR3aa: CASSAQVSGGDTQYF
v_gene: TRBV19
abundance: NA
d_gene: NA
len: 15
j_gene: TRBJ2-3

CDR3nt: TGCAGCGTTGAAGAGAGACTAGCGGGAGTCCGGGATGAGCAGTTCTTC
CDR3aa: CSVEERLAGVRDEQFF
v_gene: TRBV29-1
abundance: NA
d_gene: TRBD2
len: 16
j_gene: TRBJ2-1

CDR3nt: TGTGCCAGCAGTCCAGGGATCCATTCTAACTATGGCTACACCTTC
CDR3aa: CASSPGIHSNYGYTF
v_gene: TRBV6-5
abundance: few
d_gene: NA
len: 15
j_gene: TRBJ1-2

CDR3nt: TGCATCATACCGGGAGGCAACTATGGCTACACCTTC
CDR3aa: CIIPGGNYGYTF
v_gene: TRBV29-1
abundance: NA
d_gene: NA
len: 12
j_gene: TRBJ1-2